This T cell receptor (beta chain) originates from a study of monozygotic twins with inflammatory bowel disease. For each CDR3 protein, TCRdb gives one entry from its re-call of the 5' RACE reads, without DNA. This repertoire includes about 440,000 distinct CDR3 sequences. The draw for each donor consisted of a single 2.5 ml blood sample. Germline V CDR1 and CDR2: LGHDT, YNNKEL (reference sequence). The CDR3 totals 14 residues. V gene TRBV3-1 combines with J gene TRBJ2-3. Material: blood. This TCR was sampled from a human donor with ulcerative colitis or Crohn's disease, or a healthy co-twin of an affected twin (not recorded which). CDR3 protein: CASSQLAITDTQYF.